The sequence of this TCR beta chain was determined in a study of control samples from healthy donors and cancer patients. The data were produced by immunoSEQ multiplex PCR, yet TCRdb's version contains in-frame clones alone and is incomplete. The data contain under 70,000 clones, 87% of them seen just once; the ten biggest clones take up about 14%. The germline CDR1 and CDR2 sequences are SGHTA and FQGTGA. This CDR3 region has 15 residues. The germline V and J ends were trimmed by 1 base and 1 base, with 10 bases remaining between them. The sample was PBMCs. The rearrangement links TRBV7-3 to TRBJ1-1; D might be TRBD1 (6 bases). The receptor comes from a man aged 55 to 69 with head and neck cancer. The CDR3 here is CASSLIGGGNTEAFF. CDR3 in DNA: TGTGCCAGCAGCTTAATTGGAGGGGGGAACACTGAAGCTTTCTTT.